This T cell receptor beta chain was sequenced in a study of shared clonotypes between healthy human individuals. Study findings and constraints: Investigators collected only blood, and repertoires in tissues likely differ. Sorted-subset sequencing, rarefaction showed, was incomplete despite large depth. Non-shared clonotypes had lower generation probabilities than those shared by all four donors.

About this clone itself: Its specificity is not known.

The table came from immunoSEQ multiplex PCR; TCRdb's copy has only in-frame clones and leaves some out. The sample lists some 2.4 million clones; approximately 93% were seen once. Trimming took off 4 bases at V and 4 bases at J, with 20 bases between the two ends. Germline CDR1 SGHTS, CDR2 YDEGEE. This CDR3 contains 16 residues. Those who donated, Caucasian adults without exception, all lived in Nashville, Tennessee. The chain combines TRBV5-8 with TRBJ1-2, with a weak D call TRBD1 (6 bases). The sample consisted of naive CD4+ T cells from PBMCs. The subset was: CD45RA+ positively selected. The clonotype comes from a man aged 18-30 years in good health. Some clones in this sample may be carry-over from other donors' samples. Here the CDR3 DNA reads TGTGCCAGCAGCCTACTGACAGGCCCTCAAGTCTATGGCTACACCTTC. Residues: CASSLLTGPQVYGYTF.